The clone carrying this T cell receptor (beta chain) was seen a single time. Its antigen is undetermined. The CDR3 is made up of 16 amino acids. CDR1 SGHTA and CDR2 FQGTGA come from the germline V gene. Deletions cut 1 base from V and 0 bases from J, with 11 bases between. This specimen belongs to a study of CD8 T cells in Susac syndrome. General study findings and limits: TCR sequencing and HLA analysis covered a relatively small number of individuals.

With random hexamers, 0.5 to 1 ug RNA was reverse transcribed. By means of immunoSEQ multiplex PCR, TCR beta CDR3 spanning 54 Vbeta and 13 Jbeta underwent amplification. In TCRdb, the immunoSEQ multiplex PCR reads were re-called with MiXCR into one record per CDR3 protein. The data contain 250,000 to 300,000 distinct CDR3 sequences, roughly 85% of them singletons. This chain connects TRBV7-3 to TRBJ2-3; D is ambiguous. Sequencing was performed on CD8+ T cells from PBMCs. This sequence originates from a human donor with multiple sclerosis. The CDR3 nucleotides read TGTGCCAGCAGCTTAAGTCTGGACCTTAGCACAGATACGCAGTATTTT. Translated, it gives CASSLSLDLSTDTQYF.